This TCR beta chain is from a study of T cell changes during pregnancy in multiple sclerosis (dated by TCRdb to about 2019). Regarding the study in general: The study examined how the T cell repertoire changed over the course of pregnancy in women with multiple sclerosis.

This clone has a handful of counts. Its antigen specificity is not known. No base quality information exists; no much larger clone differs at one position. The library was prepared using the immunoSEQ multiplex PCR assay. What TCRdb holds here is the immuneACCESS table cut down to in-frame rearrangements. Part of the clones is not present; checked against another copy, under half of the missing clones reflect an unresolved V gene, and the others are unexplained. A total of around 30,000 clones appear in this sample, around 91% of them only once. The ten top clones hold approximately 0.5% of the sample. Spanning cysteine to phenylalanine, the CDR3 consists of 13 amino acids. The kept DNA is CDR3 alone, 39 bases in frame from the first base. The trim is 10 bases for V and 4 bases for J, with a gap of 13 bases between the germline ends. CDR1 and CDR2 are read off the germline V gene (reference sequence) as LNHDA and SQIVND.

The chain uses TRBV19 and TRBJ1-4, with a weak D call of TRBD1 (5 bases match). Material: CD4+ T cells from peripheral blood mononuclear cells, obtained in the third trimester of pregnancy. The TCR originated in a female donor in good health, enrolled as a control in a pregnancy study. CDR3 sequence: CAIKGTYNEKLFF. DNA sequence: TGTGCCATCAAGGGGACTTATAATGAAAAACTGTTTTTT.